A selection of T cell receptor beta chains follows, all from one sample in a study of T-cell memory formation after mild COVID-19. TCRdb re-called the 5' RACE reads with MiXCR, one entry per CDR3 protein. The sample holds under 150,000 distinct CDR3 sequences; roughly 15% are singletons and the top ten take 11% to 15%. Material for sequencing was PBMCs or a T cell subset sorted from them (not recorded which). All receptors derive from an adult woman who had mild COVID-19 (a few samples of this study predate the infection). Cell type and time point are not known. CDR3s include the opening cysteine and the closing phenylalanine or tryptophan. A D gene is named only where the DNA matches it firmly. Expanded clones get a size class; other rows say once, few or many, or leave the size out.

>few|TRBJ2-5|TRBV5-1|NA
TGCGCCAGCAGCTTAAGAATCCGGGACAATCGAGAGACCCAGTACTTC
CASSLRIRDNRETQYF
>NA|TRBJ1-2|TRBV2|TRBD1
TGTGCCAGCAGTGAAACCGACAGGGGGTATGGCTACACCTTC
CASSETDRGYGYTF
>NA|TRBJ2-7|TRBV27|TRBD2
TGTGCCAGCAGTTTACGGGCGGGAGGGCCATTCGAGCAGTACTTC
CASSLRAGGPFEQYF
>few|TRBJ2-7|TRBV7-9|TRBD2
TGTGCCAGCAGCTTACCCCGCCTAGGGACTAGCGGACACTACGAGCAGTACTTC
CASSLPRLGTSGHYEQYF
>NA|TRBJ1-1|TRBV27|TRBD1
TGTGCCAGCATAGCAGCCGGGACAGGGTTAACTGAAGCTTTCTTT
CASIAAGTGLTEAFF
>NA|TRBJ1-2|TRBV12-3/TRBV12-4|TRBD1
TGTGCCAGCAGTCCACTGGGACAGGGCTTTGGCTACACCTTC
CASSPLGQGFGYTF
>few|TRBJ2-2|TRBV20-1|TRBD2
TGCAGTGCTAGAGCAAGGCCGGGACTAGCGGAAAACACCGGGGAGCTGTTTTTT
CSARARPGLAENTGELFF
>few|TRBJ2-7|TRBV11-2|TRBD1
TGTGCCAGCAGACAGGGGGCCTCCTACGAGCAGTACTTC
CASRQGASYEQYF
>NA|TRBJ2-5|TRBV7-3|TRBD1
TGTGCCAGCAGCTTAATCCCCATTACCGGACAGGGCGGGGAGACCCAGTACTTC
CASSLIPITGQGGETQYF
>NA|TRBJ2-5|TRBV6-2/TRBV6-3|NA
TGTGCCAGCAGCCCCGACTTTAAGAGGACAGAGACCCAGTACTTC
CASSPDFKRTETQYF
>NA|TRBJ2-2|TRBV7-2|NA
TGTGCCAGCAGCTTCGGCGGGGCCGCCACCGGGGAGCTGTTTTTT
CASSFGGAATGELFF
>NA|TRBJ2-3|TRBV11-2|TRBD2
TGTGCCAGCAGCTTTGATGGTCTAGCGGGGGGGCGAGATACGCAGTATTTT
CASSFDGLAGGRDTQYF
>few|TRBJ1-3|TRBV15|TRBD1
TGTGCCACCAGCAGAGATCGGACCGGGACAGGGGGTGGAAACACCATATATTTT
CATSRDRTGTGGGNTIYF
>NA|TRBJ2-3|TRBV7-3|TRBD2
TGTGCCAGCAGCTATGCGGGAGTGTATTCAGATACGCAGTATTTT
CASSYAGVYSDTQYF
>many|TRBJ2-7|TRBV29-1|TRBD2
TGCAGCGTTGTACTAGCGGGAGGTCGCGAGCAGTACTTC
CSVVLAGGREQYF
>NA|TRBJ2-1|TRBV7-2|TRBD1
TGTGCCAGCAGCTTAGGCAGGGGGCTGTCAGATGAGCAGTTCTTC
CASSLGRGLSDEQFF
>NA|TRBJ2-3|TRBV6-5|NA
TGTGCCAGCAGTTACTCTGGAGCTTCGAGGGTAGATACGCAGTATTTT
CASSYSGASRVDTQYF
>NA|TRBJ2-2|TRBV27|TRBD1
TGTGCCAGCACCATATTATTTGGGACAGGAGAAGCTAAGAACACCGGGGAGCTGTTTTTT
CASTILFGTGEAKNTGELFF
>NA|TRBJ1-1|TRBV7-2|NA
TGTGCCAGCAGCTTAAGGCAGGGCTCCACTGAAGCTTTCTTT
CASSLRQGSTEAFF
>NA|TRBJ2-1|TRBV27|NA
TGTGCCAGCAAGCCTAACGGGGGTCTATCCTACAATGAGCAGTTCTTC
CASKPNGGLSYNEQFF
>few|TRBJ2-5|TRBV10-3|TRBD2
TGTGCCATCAGTGAGACTAGCGGGAATCAAGAGACCCAGTACTTC
CAISETSGNQETQYF
>few|TRBJ2-2|TRBV6-1|NA
TGTGCCAGCAGAAACACCGGGGAGCTGTTTTTT
CASRNTGELFF
>few|TRBJ1-4|TRBV5-1|TRBD1
TGCGCCAGCAGCTTGGAACAGGGGGCGGCTAATGAAAAACTGTTTTTT
CASSLEQGAANEKLFF
>NA|TRBJ2-5|TRBV4-2|NA
TGTGCCAGCAGCCAAGATTTGGGGCAGGGGGGAGAGACCCAGTACTTC
CASSQDLGQGGETQYF
>NA|TRBJ2-3|TRBV9|NA
TGTGCCAGCAGCTTACTGCCGGGACACCGAAGCGGGACAGATACGCAGTATTTT
CASSLLPGHRSGTDTQYF
>few|TRBJ2-2|TRBV29-1|NA
TGCAGCGTTGAGGGGATCACCGGGGAGCTGTTTTTT
CSVEGITGELFF
>NA|TRBJ2-2|TRBV5-1|NA
TGCGCCAGCAGCTACGCCTGGGAGCTGTTTTTT
CASSYAWELFF
>NA|TRBJ2-1|TRBV2|TRBD2
TGTGCCAGCAGCCCCGGGACTAGCAATTTGGGTGAGCAGTTCTTC
CASSPGTSNLGEQFF
>NA|TRBJ2-5|TRBV7-6|NA
TGTGCCAGCAGAGGGGACAACGGGGAGACCCAGTACTTC
CASRGDNGETQYF
>few|TRBJ2-7|TRBV5-1|NA
TGCGCCAGCAGCTTGGGACAGGCCAGGGGCGAGCAGTACTTC
CASSLGQARGEQYF
>NA|TRBJ2-7|TRBV9|NA
TGTGCCGGAGGGGGGGTATTGGATTGCGAGCAGTACTTC
CAGGGVLDCEQYF
>NA|TRBJ1-2|TRBV12-3/TRBV12-4|NA
TGTGCCAGCTCAAGGGGCCAGGGGTTCTATGGCTACACCTTC
CASSRGQGFYGYTF
>few|TRBJ2-7|TRBV24-1|NA
TGTGCCACCAGTGACGGACTGTCCGTAGAGCAGTACTTC
CATSDGLSVEQYF
>few|TRBJ2-7|TRBV2|TRBD2
TGTGCCAGCGGGAGGGCAAGTTACGAGCAGTACTTC
CASGRASYEQYF
>few|TRBJ2-1|TRBV24-1|NA
TGTGCCACCAGTGAACCCGACCCAAAAGAGCAGTTCTTC
CATSEPDPKEQFF
>NA|TRBJ2-3|TRBV28|TRBD2
TGTGCCAGCAGCCGTATAGCGGGGCTAAGCACAGATACGCAGTATTTT
CASSRIAGLSTDTQYF
>NA|TRBJ2-3|TRBV10-3|NA
TGTGCCATCACCCAATGGGGCCTAAAAGATACGCAGTATTTT
CAITQWGLKDTQYF
>few|TRBJ2-1|TRBV10-3|TRBD2
TGTGCCATCAGTGGACTAGCGGGAGGAAATGAGCAGTTCTTC
CAISGLAGGNEQFF
>NA|TRBJ2-7|TRBV6-5|NA
TGTGCCAGCAGTTACCCACCCGGATACGAGCAGTACTTC
CASSYPPGYEQYF
>few|TRBJ2-5|TRBV4-3|TRBD2
TGCGCCAGCAGCTACGGGGGGGGAGAGACCCAGTACTTC
CASSYGGGETQYF
>NA|TRBJ2-3|TRBV2|TRBD2
TGTGCCAGCAGTACTTGGACTAGGGGCACAGATACGCAGTATTTT
CASSTWTRGTDTQYF
>few|TRBJ2-6|TRBV6-6|TRBD1
TGTGCCAGCAGTCCCAGGACAGGGGGCGCAGCGGCCAACGTCCTGACTTTC
CASSPRTGGAAANVLTF
>few|TRBJ2-1|TRBV25-1|NA
TGTGCCAGCAGTGAATTCACGGGGAACAATGAGCAGTTCTTC
CASSEFTGNNEQFF
>NA|TRBJ1-1|TRBV4-1|NA
TGCGCCAGCAGCTTTCAACAGGGTCTCTCTGAGGCTTTCTTT
CASSFQQGLSEAFF
>few|TRBJ1-2|TRBV12-5|TRBD1
TGTGCTAGTGGTTTGGTACCGACAGGGACCTATGGCTACACCTTC
CASGLVPTGTYGYTF
>NA|TRBJ2-7|TRBV3-1|TRBD2
TGTGCCAGCAGTGTTACTAGCGCTGCGGGCCACGAGCAGTACTTC
CASSVTSAAGHEQYF
>few|TRBJ1-2|TRBV2|TRBD1
TGTGCCAGCAGTGTCAGTACCGGGACAGAGGAAAACTATGGCTACACCTTC
CASSVSTGTEENYGYTF
>many|TRBJ2-1|TRBV9|TRBD2
TGTGCCAGCAGCGTAGGGAGACTAGCGGGGACCAATGAGCAGTTCTTC
CASSVGRLAGTNEQFF
>NA|TRBJ1-1|TRBV9|NA
TGTGCCAGCAGCGTAGGAGGCGCCTGGGGGACTGAAGCTTTCTTT
CASSVGGAWGTEAFF
>few|TRBJ2-1|TRBV6-2/TRBV6-3|NA
TGTGCCAGCAGATCCACCGGACGCAGGGGCAATGAGCAGTTCTTC
CASRSTGRRGNEQFF
>NA|TRBJ1-1|TRBV20-1|NA
TGCAGTGCTAGAGATCGGGGCGCGAACACTGAAGCTTTCTTT
CSARDRGANTEAFF
>many|TRBJ2-1|TRBV20-1|TRBD2
TGCAGTGCTATGGGCGGACTAGCGGGACCGATCTCCTACAATGAGCAGTTCTTC
CSAMGGLAGPISYNEQFF
>NA|TRBJ2-5|TRBV19|NA
TGTGCCAGTACCGTAAACGGACGAAACCAAGAGACCCAGTACTTC
CASTVNGRNQETQYF
>NA|TRBJ1-2|TRBV12-3/TRBV12-4|TRBD1
TGTGCCAGCAGGGAGTTGGCAGGGGGCAGCTATGGCTACACCTTC
CASRELAGGSYGYTF
>NA|TRBJ2-7|TRBV7-9|TRBD2
TGTGCCAGCAGCTTAGTAGCGGGGGGCGACGAGCAGTACTTC
CASSLVAGGDEQYF
>NA|TRBJ2-7|TRBV7-9|TRBD2
TGTGCCAGCAGCTTAGTTTCGGGGGGATCCTACGAGCAGTACTTC
CASSLVSGGSYEQYF
>NA|TRBJ1-2|TRBV6-5|TRBD1
TGTGCCAGCAGTTACTCGACAGGGGGCGGAGGCTACACCTTC
CASSYSTGGGGYTF
>NA|TRBJ2-4|TRBV20-1|TRBD2
TGCAGTGCTAGCTCAAGCGGCGGGGGTTTGGAGAACATTCAGTACTTC
CSASSSGGGLENIQYF
>NA|TRBJ2-3|TRBV29-1|NA
TGCAGCGTTGTAGGTTTCATTTTCGCCCGGGGGCTTTACACAGATACGCAGTATTTT
CSVVGFIFARGLYTDTQYF